Listed here is a single TCR beta chain. The data belong to a study of blood T cell repertoires in COVID-19. Study context: Sites in the United States, Italy and Spain provided acute and convalescent COVID-19 samples. Sample material is recorded as cDNA or gDNA derived from T cells, B-cell-depleted T cells, or PBMCs.

Original handling: The authors estimated nucleated cell counts from reference gene primer amplification. Produced via immunoSEQ multiplex PCR; TCRdb's table is partial and in-frame only. V and J calls and clone size follow that table, whereas D and trimming were derived from the DNA. The repertoire holds 110,000 or so clones, with about 84% as singletons. Losses at the gene ends were 6 bases for V and 3 bases for J; bases not matched to a gene: 7. CDR1 and CDR2 (germline): MNHEY, SVGAGI. The CDR3 runs to 15 residues. The TCR comes from a man in his fifties with acute or convalescent COVID-19. The chain uses TRBV6-5 and TRBJ1-1; the match to TRBD1 covers 10 bases. Sequenced material: peripheral blood. The CDR3 region has the DNA TGTGCCAGCAGCCGACAGGGGGCAGGGGACACTGAAGCTTTCTTT. Protein sequence: CASSRQGAGDTEAFF.